Only one count was recorded for the clone carrying this T cell receptor (beta chain). Its antigen is unidentified. Each case's diagnosis was confirmed by two pathologists on H&E. This sample was included in a study of immune evolution from preneoplasia to lung adenocarcinoma. The study, taken as a whole, reports: Clonality was highest in normal lung, lower in later-stage lesions apparently.

Per the germline V gene, CDR1 is MDHEN and CDR2 is SYDVKM. The V gene end was trimmed by 1 base and the J gene end by 5 bases; junction bases not matched to a gene: 6. The length of the CDR3 is 15 residues. Produced via immunoSEQ multiplex PCR; TCRdb's table is partial and in-frame only. The sample carries approximately 17,000 clones, 75% to 90% recorded once. V and J are TRBV28 and TRBJ1-1, with 8 bases lining up with TRBD1. Sequenced input: FFPE invasive lung adenocarcinoma tissue. The TCR originated in a person aged 70 to 85 with invasive lung adenocarcinoma. In DNA form, the CDR3 reads TGTGCCAGCAGTTTATTCGGACAGGGTGGGACTGAAGCTTTCTTT. This encodes CASSLFGQGGTEAFF.